These 24 T cell receptor beta chains were all obtained from the same sample, sequenced in a study of early T cells in non-severe SARS-CoV-2 infection. TCRdb itself ran the 5' RACE reads through MiXCR, one entry per CDR3 protein. The table lists around 68,000 distinct CDR3 sequences, roughly 5.7% of them singletons. This material consisted of whole blood, taken at baseline. These receptors were collected from an adult who was a healthcare worker with PCR-confirmed SARS-CoV-2 infection or an uninfected control (not recorded which).

This clonotype has ten or more counts. The chain carries TRBV3-1 and TRBJ2-1; 14 nucleotides agree with TRBD2. V was clipped by 2 bases and J by 0 bases; unmatched bases: 21. The CDR3 sequence is 24 residues long. Germline V gene data show CDR1 as LGHDT and CDR2 as YNNKEL (reference sequence). The CDR3 region has the DNA TGTGCCAGCAGCCAAAGAACCCTAGCGGGACAGGGGGGGACTAGCGGGAGCTCCTACAATGAGCAGTTCTTC. Translation: CASSQRTLAGQGGTSGSSYNEQFF.

This clonotype has just a few counts. V is TRBV20-1 and J is TRBJ1-1; perhaps TRBD1 as D (5 bases). The CDR3 runs 14 residues. Deletions cut 6 bases from V and 7 bases from J, with 21 bases between. CDR1 and CDR2 from the germline V gene are DFQATT and SNEGSKA (reference sequence). The CDR3: CSATSGQNGREAFF. CDR3 nucleotide sequence: TGCAGTGCAACCTCAGGACAAAACGGACGTGAAGCTTTCTTT.

This clonotype has at least ten counts. The rearrangement uses TRBV7-2 and TRBJ2-1; D gene unclear. The CDR3 totals 15 residues. Trimming pared 3 bases from V and 0 bases from J, leaving 9 bases between. Germline V lookup: CDR1 SGHTA, CDR2 FQGNSA. The CDR3, as DNA: TGTGCCAGCAGCTTGGACCTGCCCTCCTACAATGAGCAGTTCTTC. As protein: CASSLDLPSYNEQFF.

This clonotype has at least ten counts. CDR3 sequence reads: CSYADRTYEQYF. CDR3 in DNA: TGCAGTTACGCGGACCGGACCTACGAGCAGTACTTC. V gene TRBV20-1 combines with J gene TRBJ2-7; D is unresolved. Trimming removed 8 bases from V and 2 bases from J, with 13 bases in between. The CDR3 covers 12 residues. CDR1 and CDR2 (germline): DFQATT, SNEGSKA (reference sequence).

The sample holds many counts of this clonotype. The V and J genes are TRBV30 and TRBJ2-7; 9 bases are a match to TRBD1. The CDR3 has 12 amino acids. J gave up 6 bases and V 0 bases, and 0 bases lay outside the gene matches. CDR1 and CDR2 (germline): GTSNPN, SVGIG (reference sequence). The CDR3 sequence: CAWSVDRGEQYF. As DNA, the CDR3 is TGTGCCTGGAGTGTGGACAGGGGCGAGCAGTACTTC.

This clonotype has more than one count but fewer than ten. V is TRBV18 and J is TRBJ2-7; 9 bases fit TRBD1. Per germline, CDR1 KGHSH and CDR2 LQKENI. V dropped 3 bases and J dropped 3; count of bases not matched to a gene: 3. This CDR3 spans 14 amino acids. CDR3 sequence (DNA): TGTGCCAGCTCACCCAGGACAGGGGTCTACGAGCAGTACTTC. It encodes CASSPRTGVYEQYF.

This clonotype was seen many times. In DNA form, the CDR3 reads TGTGCCAGCAGCCAACGGACGGGGATCAACTATGGCTACACCTTC. Amino acids: CASSQRTGINYGYTF. The genes are TRBV7-6 and TRBJ1-2; D unresolved. CDR3 size: 15 residues. The germline CDR1 and CDR2 sequences are SGHVS and FNYEAQ. The V gene lost 5 bases and the J gene lost 2 bases, with 15 bases spanning the gap.

Many counts were recorded for this clonotype. The rearrangement uses TRBV5-1 and TRBJ2-1, with 10 bases that match TRBD1. Germline V CDR1 and CDR2: SGHRS, YFSETQ. This CDR3 has 15 residues. The V gene end was trimmed by 0 bases and the J gene end by 8 bases; junction bases not matched to a gene: 5. This CDR3 is CASSLGQGAVDEQFF. CDR3 coding DNA: TGCGCCAGCAGCTTGGGACAGGGGGCTGTTGATGAGCAGTTCTTC.

A note on this clonotype: This may come from a read error, since a much larger clone is one base off. V gene TRBV20-1 combines with J gene TRBJ2-7, with D perhaps TRBD1 (5 bases). The CDR3 has 12 residues. Germline V lookup: CDR1 DFQATT, CDR2 SNEGSKA (reference sequence). CDR3 nucleotide sequence: TGCAGTGCTAGTGACAGTCCCTACGAGCGGTACTTC. This gives the protein CSASDSPYERYF.

In this sample, this clonotype turned up many times. V gene TRBV28 combines with J gene TRBJ1-1, with D possibly being TRBD1 (5 bases). Germline lookup yields CDR1 MDHEN and CDR2 SYDVKM. The V end was cut by 2 bases, the J end by 3 bases, with 10 bases between. The CDR3 contains 14 residues. CDR3 protein: CASSLTRGYTEAFF. The CDR3, as DNA: TGTGCCAGCAGTTTAACCCGGGGGTACACTGAAGCTTTCTTT.

The rearrangement joins TRBV6-5 to TRBJ2-3, with D possibly being TRBD1 (6 bases). The germline gives CDR1 MNHEY, CDR2 SVGAGI. This CDR3 spans 16 amino acids. The V end lost 7 bases, the J end lost 4 bases, and 21 bases lay between the germline ends. The CDR3: CASTLGAQRRSDTQYF. The DNA of the CDR3 is TGTGCCAGCACCCTGGGGGCGCAGCGGCGGTCAGATACGCAGTATTTT.

This clonotype was picked up many times. This chain uses TRBV24-1 with TRBJ2-2; D might be TRBD1 or TRBD2, each matching 5 bases. Germline V gene data show CDR1 as KGHDR and CDR2 as SFDVKD. The CDR3 runs 16 residues. V lost 4 bases and J lost 0, with 11 bases in between. CDR3 amino acids: CATSDPGTANTGELFF. In DNA form, the CDR3 reads TGTGCCACCAGTGACCCCGGGACCGCGAACACCGGGGAGCTGTTTTTT.

V is TRBV20-1 and J is TRBJ2-3, with TRBD2 identical over 7 bases. V lost 3 bases, J lost 2 bases, and 8 bases stayed unmatched. Germline V lookup: CDR1 DFQATT, CDR2 SNEGSKA (reference sequence). The CDR3 length is 15 residues. This chain's CDR3 is CSARRGGSPTDTQYF. The DNA of the CDR3 is TGCAGTGCTAGGCGGGGCGGGAGCCCCACAGATACGCAGTATTTT.

This clonotype showed up many times. This chain links TRBV7-2 with TRBJ1-2, with TRBD1 as a possible D gene (5 bases). The CDR3 is made up of 12 amino acids. V was pared by 0 bases and J by 7 bases, with 6 bases between. In germline, CDR1 is SGHTA, CDR2 FQGNSA. The CDR3 sequence is CASSLAGGGYTF. CDR3 DNA sequence: TGTGCCAGCAGCTTAGCGGGGGGTGGCTACACCTTC.

The chain is built from TRBV5-4 and TRBJ2-4; no definite D call. CDR1 and CDR2 from the germline V gene are SGHNT and YYREEE (reference sequence). Trimming removed 8 bases from V and 6 bases from J, with 9 bases in between. The CDR3 length is 11 residues. The CDR3 is CARQPRNIQYF. The DNA for the CDR3 is TGTGCCAGGCAGCCAAGAAACATTCAGTACTTC.

This clonotype was seen many times. This chain links TRBV7-2 with TRBJ1-5; unclear D gene. Trimming cost V 1 base and J 4 bases, with 14 bases left between them. Germline V lookup: CDR1 SGHTA, CDR2 FQGNSA. The CDR3 sequence is 16 residues long. CDR3 in DNA: TGTGCCAGCAGCTTAGAGGCCGGCAGGCGAAATCAGCCCCAGCATTTT. It translates to CASSLEAGRRNQPQHF.

The rearrangement joins TRBV11-2 to TRBJ2-6; D may be TRBD1 (6 bases). The germline V gene encodes CDR1 SGHAT and CDR2 FQNNGV. The CDR3 extends over 15 amino acids. Trimming removed 5 bases at V and 4 bases at J, with 12 bases between. The CDR3 region has the DNA TGTGCCAGCAGCCCTACAGGGACCGGGGCCAACGTCCTGACTTTC. Encoded protein: CASSPTGTGANVLTF.

This clonotype appeared many times. The J gene is TRBJ2-5, the V gene TRBV28; tentatively, D is TRBD1 (5 bases). With 3 bases removed from V and 3 bases from J, the gap between germline ends came to 11 bases. This CDR3 comprises 14 residues. Looked up from germline, CDR1 is MDHEN and CDR2 is SYDVKM. CDR3 DNA sequence: TGTGCCAGCAGTTTGCGTAGGGGCGAAGAGACCCAGTACTTC. Translation: CASSLRRGEETQYF.

The rearrangement joins TRBV19 to TRBJ2-1; D remains ambiguous. The CDR3 loop spans 11 amino acids. Germline-derived CDR1 and CDR2 are LNHDA and SQIVND (reference sequence). Trimming took 7 bases from V and 9 from J, leaving 10 bases between them. CDR3 sequence reads: CASMEQREQFF. CDR3 DNA sequence: TGTGCCAGTATGGAGCAGCGTGAGCAGTTCTTC.

The table lists this clonotype with many counts. The chain uses TRBV11-2 and TRBJ1-1; no definite D call. There are 14 residues in the CDR3. Germline lookup yields CDR1 SGHAT and CDR2 FQNNGV. The V and J ends lost 5 bases and 1 base respectively, with 11 bases between them. The DNA of the CDR3 is TGTGCCAGCAGCGTGGCAATCCAGAACACTGAAGCTTTCTTT. Protein product: CASSVAIQNTEAFF.

Only a few counts were recorded for this clonotype. The V and J genes are TRBV28 and TRBJ2-7, with TRBD2 matching over 10 bases. Germline lookup yields CDR1 MDHEN and CDR2 SYDVKM. With 1 base clipped from V and 0 bases from J, the junction kept 3 bases outside the gene matches. CDR3 length: 16 residues. This CDR3 is CASSLLASGSSYEQYF. CDR3 nucleotide sequence: TGTGCCAGCAGTTTATTAGCTAGCGGGAGCTCCTACGAGCAGTACTTC.

This clonotype occurred many times. This rearrangement joins TRBV20-1 to TRBJ2-2; 11 bases align to TRBD2. Germline assignment: CDR1 DFQATT and CDR2 SNEGSKA (reference sequence). CDR3 length: 17 amino acids. V shed 1 base, J shed 0 bases, and the junction held 4 bases outside the gene matches. The CDR3 spells CSARGYSGRANTGELFF. CDR3 sequence (DNA): TGCAGTGCTAGAGGGTATAGCGGGAGGGCGAACACCGGGGAGCTGTTTTTT.

The chain combines TRBV7-3 with TRBJ1-1; possibly TRBD1 for D (6 bases). V shed 4 bases and J shed 0 bases, with 9 bases lying between them. The CDR3 spans 14 residues. The germline gives CDR1 SGHTA, CDR2 FQGTGA. CDR3 protein: CASSSGQLNTEAFF. The CDR3 nucleotides are TGTGCCAGCAGCTCCGGACAGCTGAACACTGAAGCTTTCTTT.

This clonotype was seen only a few times. The V and J genes are TRBV20-1 and TRBJ2-7; 13 nucleotides align to TRBD2. V shed 6 bases and J 7 bases; nucleotides not matched to a gene: 12. The CDR3 runs 15 residues. Germline CDR1 DFQATT, CDR2 SNEGSKA (reference sequence). CDR3 residues: CSAQPGLAGAGEQYF. DNA of the CDR3: TGCAGTGCCCAACCCGGACTAGCGGGAGCTGGGGAGCAGTACTTC.